Listed below are T cell receptor beta chains from one sample, sequenced in a study of spatial heterogeneity in lung cancer. TCRdb reprocessed the 5' RACE reads with MiXCR, giving one entry per CDR3 protein. The repertoire holds 40,000 to 50,000 distinct CDR3 sequences, approximately 13% seen once, with about 60% in the top ten. The sample consisted of PBMCs, taken at surgery. These receptors came from a male donor with early-stage non-small cell lung cancer. Both conserved end residues are part of each CDR3. A D gene is named only where the DNA matches it firmly. The listing skips clone size in some rows; elsewhere it reads once, few, many or a size class.

abundance	v_gene	j_gene	d_gene	CDR3aa	CDR3nt
few	TRBV5-1	TRBJ2-1	.	CASSLGQDYNEQFF	TGCGCCAGCAGCTTAGGGCAGGATTACAATGAGCAGTTCTTC
few	TRBV20-1	TRBJ1-4	TRBD1	CSAAGTGHEKLFF	TGCAGTGCGGCCGGGACAGGCCATGAAAAACTGTTTTTT
few	TRBV4-1	TRBJ2-1	TRBD2	CASSHRTSGGYNEQFF	TGCGCCAGCAGCCATCGGACTAGCGGGGGATACAATGAGCAGTTCTTC
.	TRBV5-1	TRBJ2-5	TRBD2	CASTPGGALQETQYF	TGCGCCAGCACCCCGGGGGGGGCGCTTCAAGAGACCCAGTACTTC
.	TRBV3-1	TRBJ2-5	.	CASSPSGNQETQYF	TGTGCCAGCAGCCCTTCAGGGAATCAAGAGACCCAGTACTTC
.	TRBV20-1	TRBJ2-1	TRBD2	CSAPGTSEPFLDEQFF	TGCAGTGCGCCCGGGACTAGCGAACCCTTTTTGGATGAGCAGTTCTTC
.	TRBV12-3/TRBV12-4	TRBJ2-2	TRBD1	CASRGTGSLTGELFF	TGTGCCAGCAGGGGGACAGGGTCCCTCACCGGGGAGCTGTTTTTT
.	TRBV21-1	TRBJ2-5	.	CASSTKRAPGSDTLPETQYF	TGTGCCAGCAGCACCAAAAGGGCGCCCGGGTCCGATACCCTACCCGAGACCCAGTACTTC
few	TRBV7-8	TRBJ1-1	TRBD1	CASSLQGLTAEAFF	TGTGCCAGCAGCCTACAGGGGTTGACCGCTGAAGCTTTCTTT
few	TRBV7-2	TRBJ2-5	.	CASSFGEAVETQYF	TGTGCCAGCAGCTTCGGGGAAGCGGTAGAGACCCAGTACTTC
few	TRBV20-1	TRBJ2-5	.	CSATPQETQYF	TGCAGTGCTACCCCGCAAGAGACCCAGTACTTC
.	TRBV4-3	TRBJ2-7	.	CASSQDLGEGEDEQYF	TGCGCCAGCAGCCAAGATTTAGGTGAGGGGGAAGACGAGCAGTACTTC
many	TRBV7-2	TRBJ2-6	.	CASTYTRSNVLTF	TGTGCCAGCACTTACACCCGGTCCAACGTCCTGACTTTC
many	TRBV3-1	TRBJ1-5	TRBD1	CASSQGTGEGQPQHF	TGTGCCAGCAGCCAAGGGACAGGGGAAGGGCAGCCCCAGCATTTT
.	TRBV12-3/TRBV12-4	TRBJ2-7	TRBD2	CASRGLESYEQYF	TGTGCCAGCAGAGGACTAGAGTCCTACGAGCAGTACTTC
.	TRBV5-1	TRBJ1-4	TRBD1	CASSLGRDSINEKLFF	TGCGCCAGCAGCTTAGGCCGGGACAGCATCAATGAAAAACTGTTTTTT
.	TRBV5-1	TRBJ2-7	TRBD2	CASSLAVGGGSSYEQYF	TGCGCCAGCAGCTTGGCTGTTGGCGGGGGAAGCTCCTACGAGCAGTACTTC
few	TRBV25-1	TRBJ2-1	.	CASSESGYNEQFF	TGTGCCAGCAGTGAATCCGGGTACAATGAGCAGTTCTTC
many	TRBV28	TRBJ2-7	.	CASSSPGRNSGPSYEQYF	TGTGCCAGCAGTTCTCCGGGGCGGAATAGCGGACCCTCCTACGAGCAGTACTTC
few	TRBV5-1	TRBJ2-5	TRBD2	CASSRGLDLILETQYF	TGCGCCAGCAGCCGCGGACTAGATTTAATACTAGAGACCCAGTACTTC
.	TRBV5-4	TRBJ2-5	.	CASSFPGAQETQYF	TGTGCCAGCAGCTTCCCGGGGGCCCAAGAGACCCAGTACTTC
.	TRBV20-1	TRBJ2-7	.	CSAKRVGSYEQYF	TGCAGTGCTAAGCGGGTCGGCTCCTACGAGCAGTACTTC
few	TRBV27	TRBJ2-7	.	CASSRTGQGYYEQYF	TGTGCCAGCAGTAGAACGGGACAAGGCTACTACGAGCAGTACTTC
.	TRBV25-1	TRBJ1-2	.	CASSEFGGPYGYTF	TGTGCCAGCAGTGAATTCGGGGGCCCCTATGGCTACACCTTC
many	TRBV29-1	TRBJ2-5	.	CSVEDPSRSETQYF	TGCAGCGTTGAAGATCCTAGCAGGTCAGAGACCCAGTACTTC
many	TRBV10-3	TRBJ2-5	.	CAISGGLQETQYF	TGTGCCATCAGTGGGGGGCTACAAGAGACCCAGTACTTC
.	TRBV5-4	TRBJ2-2	TRBD1	CASSPGQSTGELFF	TGTGCCAGCAGCCCGGGACAGTCCACCGGGGAGCTGTTTTTT
many	TRBV19	TRBJ2-2	.	CASRQNWDTGELFF	TGTGCCAGTAGGCAGAATTGGGACACCGGGGAGCTGTTTTTT
many	TRBV11-2	TRBJ1-1	.	CASNRRAGLNTEAFF	TGTGCCAGCAACCGACGCGCGGGACTGAACACTGAAGCTTTCTTT
.	TRBV7-2	TRBJ2-4	.	CASSPDARAPWEAKNIQYF	TGTGCCAGCAGCCCTGACGCCCGGGCTCCCTGGGAAGCCAAAAACATTCAGTACTTC
.	TRBV4-1	TRBJ1-2	.	CASSQEAYHYYGYTF	TGCGCCAGCAGCCAAGAGGCATACCACTACTATGGCTACACCTTC
few	TRBV12-5	TRBJ1-1	.	CASGPQENTEAFF	TGTGCTAGTGGTCCTCAGGAGAACACTGAAGCTTTCTTT
few	TRBV6-5	TRBJ2-7	.	CASRPQVAYEQYF	TGTGCCAGCAGGCCCCAGGTCGCCTACGAGCAGTACTTC
few	TRBV28	TRBJ2-7	.	CASSLSLLYEQYF	TGTGCCAGCAGTTTATCACTCCTCTACGAGCAGTACTTC
many	TRBV24-1	TRBJ2-7	TRBD1	CATNSSGTGSHEQYF	TGTGCCACCAACAGCTCCGGGACAGGGTCCCACGAGCAGTACTTC
.	TRBV10-3	TRBJ2-1	.	CAISESTRGSNEQFF	TGTGCCATCAGTGAGTCGACCCGCGGCTCGAATGAGCAGTTCTTC
few	TRBV3-1	TRBJ2-4	.	CASSQGPVNIQYF	TGTGCCAGCAGCCAAGGTCCCGTAAACATTCAGTACTTC
many	TRBV7-6	TRBJ2-7	.	CASSLDRAGQYEQYF	TGTGCCAGCAGCTTAGACAGGGCAGGTCAGTACGAGCAGTACTTC
few	TRBV28	TRBJ1-1	TRBD1	CASSTDRGLTEAFF	TGTGCCAGCAGTACGGACAGGGGGCTCACTGAAGCTTTCTTT
.	TRBV7-2	TRBJ1-5	.	CASSSWTDQPQHF	TGTGCCAGCAGCTCCTGGACAGATCAGCCCCAGCATTTT
few	TRBV20-1	TRBJ1-5	.	CSAPSLRGDQPQHF	TGCAGTGCCCCGTCCCTTAGGGGTGACCAGCCCCAGCATTTT
.	TRBV20-1	TRBJ2-7	.	CSAKDPLRSSYEQYF	TGCAGTGCTAAGGACCCTCTTAGGAGCTCCTACGAGCAGTACTTC
.	TRBV7-9	TRBJ1-1	.	CASSYMNTEAFF	TGTGCCAGCAGCTATATGAACACTGAAGCTTTCTTT
few	TRBV6-6	TRBJ2-6	.	CASSLRAGANVLTF	TGTGCCAGCAGTCTCCGGGCTGGGGCCAACGTCCTGACTTTC
.	TRBV11-2	TRBJ2-4	TRBD1	CASSLVWTGKNIQYF	TGTGCCAGCAGCTTAGTTTGGACAGGAAAAAACATTCAGTACTTC
.	TRBV27	TRBJ1-5	TRBD1	CASRPSTGGGQPQHF	TGTGCCAGCAGACCCTCTACAGGGGGCGGTCAGCCCCAGCATTTT
few	TRBV9	TRBJ2-5	.	CASSEGPLGAETQYF	TGTGCCAGCAGCGAGGGGCCACTAGGAGCAGAGACCCAGTACTTC
few	TRBV28	TRBJ2-5	TRBD1	CASSFHYGTVGQETQYF	TGTGCCAGCAGTTTCCATTACGGGACAGTTGGCCAAGAGACCCAGTACTTC